The rows below give T cell receptor beta chains drawn from one sample of a study of T cells in Graves' hyperthyroidism and ophthalmopathy. Using its own MiXCR run on the multiplex PCR reads, TCRdb lists one record per CDR3 protein. The table shows about 840,000 distinct CDR3 sequences, with roughly 37% occurring only once. Specimen: blood. Receptor source: a man between 18 and 35 years old with Graves' hyperthyroidism. CDR3s leave out the opening cysteine and the closing phenylalanine or tryptophan. The size field is filled for only some rows; it gives once, few, many or a size class.

cdr3_aa: AISAGGGVQETQY
v_call: TRBV10-3
clone_size: NA

cdr3_aa: ASSGLTDYTEAF
v_call: TRBV12-3/TRBV12-4
clone_size: NA

cdr3_aa: ASSFPAFIPDEQY
v_call: TRBV7-9
clone_size: NA

cdr3_aa: ASSSPGTYGNTIY
v_call: TRBV11-2
clone_size: NA

cdr3_aa: ASSDQAGASGTNVLT
v_call: TRBV14
clone_size: NA

cdr3_aa: ASSLLVGYTGELF
v_call: TRBV7-9
clone_size: NA

cdr3_aa: ASRSAVGAF
v_call: TRBV2
clone_size: many

cdr3_aa: SALLGTGLYEQY
v_call: TRBV20-1
clone_size: many

cdr3_aa: ASSQDPQDRDRQKLF
v_call: TRBV4-2
clone_size: NA

cdr3_aa: SAAGQQNTEAF
v_call: TRBV29-1
clone_size: many

cdr3_aa: SAAGPNTGEQY
v_call: TRBV29-1
clone_size: NA

cdr3_aa: ASSQEGRFNTEAF
v_call: TRBV7-3
clone_size: few

cdr3_aa: ASSRGRDTEAF
v_call: TRBV13
clone_size: many

cdr3_aa: ASSQKRQGTANSPLH
v_call: TRBV7-6
clone_size: NA

cdr3_aa: ASSLAGTEANYGYT
v_call: TRBV9
clone_size: once

cdr3_aa: ASSIEVASPYEQY
v_call: TRBV19
clone_size: few

cdr3_aa: ASSVGSSGPPEDQY
v_call: TRBV9
clone_size: NA

cdr3_aa: ASSLGDLSTNTGELF
v_call: TRBV5-1
clone_size: NA

cdr3_aa: SVEERSLYEQY
v_call: TRBV29-1
clone_size: NA

cdr3_aa: ASSLVSGSLHEQY
v_call: TRBV25-1
clone_size: few

cdr3_aa: ASSSGIAGGNGELF
v_call: TRBV7-8
clone_size: NA

cdr3_aa: ASSLAVSNQPQH
v_call: TRBV7-8
clone_size: few

cdr3_aa: ATTLTGGSNQPQH
v_call: TRBV19
clone_size: NA

cdr3_aa: SVETENTGELF
v_call: TRBV29-1
clone_size: many

cdr3_aa: ASSLTQGAVDEQY
v_call: TRBV4-1
clone_size: NA

cdr3_aa: SLPSGTDTQY
v_call: TRBV20-1
clone_size: NA

cdr3_aa: ASSAADRFSTEAF
v_call: TRBV9
clone_size: few

cdr3_aa: SLDREETQY
v_call: TRBV29-1
clone_size: NA

cdr3_aa: ASSLGDRETQY
v_call: TRBV7-8
clone_size: many

cdr3_aa: SVEPISGANVLT
v_call: TRBV29-1
clone_size: many

cdr3_aa: ASSWTTGNYGYT
v_call: TRBV5-1
clone_size: NA

cdr3_aa: ASSLWDSYSNQPQH
v_call: TRBV7-7
clone_size: NA

cdr3_aa: AISDDDSAYEQY
v_call: TRBV10-3
clone_size: NA